Following are 9 T cell receptor beta chains from one sample sequenced in a study of shared clonotypes between healthy human individuals. Assay used: immunoSEQ multiplex PCR; TCRdb lists only in-frame clones, some missing. This table has roughly 1.4 million clones, 97% to 99% appearing once. The sequenced sample was naive CD4+ T cells sorted from blood. Stated subset: CD45RA+ positively selected. The source of these receptors is a man aged 30-40 years in good health.

The rearrangement uses TRBV2 and TRBJ1-1; 9 nucleotides align to TRBD1. This CDR3 is 16 amino acids long. The V segment lost 4 bases and the J segment 3 bases; nucleotides outside the gene matches: 9. From germline, CDR1 is SNHLY and CDR2 FYNNEI. DNA for the CDR3: TGTGCCAGCAGTGGGGGCAGGACAGGGGATCACACTGAAGCTTTCTTT. This sequence encodes CASSGGRTGDHTEAFF. The full variable domain, in which reference TRBV2 and TRBJ1-1 provide the parts outside the CDR3, is EPEVTQTPSHQVTQMGQEVILRCVPISNHLYFYWYRQILGQKVEFLVSFYNNEISEKSEIFDDQFSVERPDGSNFTLKIRSTKLEDSAMYFCASSGGRTGDHTEAFFGQGTRLTVV.

Notes on this clone: This specimen includes other DNA sequences encoding the same CDR3. The V gene is TRBV18, the J gene TRBJ2-5; 9 bases agree with TRBD1. Germline V gene data show CDR1 as KGHSH and CDR2 as LQKENI. The V gene end was trimmed by 5 bases and the J gene end by 5 bases; junction bases not matched to a gene: 6. The length of the CDR3 is 14 residues. DNA of the CDR3: TGTGCCAGCTCAACGGACAGGGGCAGGGAGACCCAGTACTTC. It codes for CASSTDRGRETQYF. Full variable domain (outside the CDR3, taken from reference TRBV18 and TRBJ2-5): NAGVMQNPRHLVRRRGQEARLRCSPMKGHSHVYWYRQLPEEGLKFMVYLQKENIIDESGMPKERFSAEFPKEGPSILRIQQVVRGDSAAYFCASSTDRGRETQYFGPGTRLLVL.

This sequence joins TRBV5-1 and TRBJ2-3; TRBD2 agrees at 7 bases. Trimming cost V 0 bases and J 2 bases; bases outside gene matches: 3. Germline CDR1 SGHRS, CDR2 YFSETQ. The CDR3 consists of 15 residues. The chain's CDR3 is CASSLGSGITDTQYF. For the CDR3, the DNA is TGCGCCAGCAGCTTGGGGAGCGGGATCACAGATACGCAGTATTTT.

This clone came up once. The gene calls are TRBV7-6 and TRBJ2-3; 9 bases match TRBD2. V shed 5 bases, J shed 5 bases, and the junction held 8 bases outside the gene matches. Per the germline V gene, CDR1 is SGHVS and CDR2 is FNYEAQ. CDR3 length: 15 residues. Here the CDR3 DNA reads TGTGCCAGCAGCGATAGCGGGAGTCCCCTAGATACGCAGTATTTT. Encoded protein: CASSDSGSPLDTQYF.

This clone was seen a single time. The rearrangement uses TRBV6-1 and TRBJ2-7; 9 bases map to TRBD1. The CDR3 sequence is 15 residues long. The V gene's germline CDR1 is MNHNS and CDR2 SASEGT. The V gene end was trimmed by 2 bases and the J gene end by 5 bases; junction bases not matched to a gene: 7. CDR3 protein: CASSERGQGRDEQYF. For the CDR3, the DNA is TGTGCCAGCAGTGAAAGGGGACAGGGTCGGGACGAGCAGTACTTC.

The chain is built from TRBV7-9 and TRBJ1-5; D remains ambiguous. The ends were cut back, 0 bases at V and 1 base at J, with 13 bases in the middle. CDR3 length: 17 residues. Germline loops: CDR1 SEHNR, CDR2 FQNEAQ (reference sequence). The chain's CDR3 is CASSLANDGGSNQPQHF. In DNA, the CDR3 is TGTGCCAGCAGCTTAGCTAACGATGGAGGGAGCAATCAGCCCCAGCATTTT. Full variable domain (missing parts from reference TRBV7-9 and TRBJ1-5): DTGVSQNPRHKITKRGQNVTFRCDPISEHNRLYWYRQTLGQGPEFLTYFQNEAQLEKSRLLSDRFSAERPKGSFSTLEIQRTEQGDSAMYLCASSLANDGGSNQPQHFGDGTRLSIL.

This chain uses TRBV5-6 with TRBJ1-5; perhaps TRBD1 as D (5 bases). The V end was cut by 0 bases, the J end by 3 bases, with 7 bases between. Germline values: CDR1 SGHDT, CDR2 YYEEEE. The CDR3 contains 14 residues. CDR3 nucleotide sequence: TGTGCCAGCAGCTTGGGACAGAACAATCAGCCCCAGCATTTT. Protein sequence: CASSLGQNNQPQHF.

The CDR3: CSVTTSGSYNEQFF. CDR3 in DNA: TGCAGCGTGACCACTAGCGGCTCCTACAATGAGCAGTTCTTC. The V call is TRBV29-1, the J call TRBJ2-1; 8 positions match TRBD2. The V segment lost 6 bases and the J segment 0 bases; nucleotides outside the gene matches: 4. The length of the CDR3 is 14 residues. The germline V gene encodes CDR1 SQVTM and CDR2 ANQGSEA.

The V gene is TRBV10-3, the J gene TRBJ2-1, with 10 bases that match TRBD2. Germline V lookup: CDR1 ENHRY, CDR2 SYGVKD. The CDR3 is 11 amino acids. The V and J ends lost 11 bases and 10 bases, in that order; junction bases with no gene match: 5. The CDR3 sequence is CASSGLAEQFF. CDR3 coding DNA: TGTGCCTCCTCGGGACTAGCGGAGCAGTTCTTC.